This is a list of T cell receptor beta chains from one sample in a study of blood T cell repertoires in COVID-19. The method was immunoSEQ multiplex PCR; TCRdb's version includes in-frame clones alone and lacks a portion of them. The sample contains more than 95,000 clones, 87% of which appear only once. Sequencing was carried out using peripheral blood. The receptors here all came from a human donor in a cohort sampled during active COVID-19. CDR3s include the opening cysteine and the closing phenylalanine or tryptophan. Fields, in order: clone size, V gene, J gene, D gene, CDR3 DNA, CDR3 protein. A D gene is named only where the DNA matches it firmly. Expanded clones get a size class; other rows say once, few or many, or leave the size out.

-	TRBV7-6	TRBJ2-7	-	TGTGCCAGCAGCTTAGCGGAGACCGGGACACTCTCCTACGAGCAGTACTTC	CASSLAETGTLSYEQYF
-	TRBV5-1	TRBJ1-1	TRBD1	TGCGCCAGCAGCATGCAACAGGGGGCGGACACTGAAGCTTTCTTT	CASSMQQGADTEAFF
-	TRBV15	TRBJ1-5	TRBD1	TGTGCCACCAGCAGAGTGAGGGGACAGGGGCTAGGGCAGCCCCAGCATTTT	CATSRVRGQGLGQPQHF
-	TRBV10-2	TRBJ1-1	-	TGCGCCAGCATGTCTCAGGGTGCCACTGAAGCTTTCTTT	CASMSQGATEAFF
-	TRBV20-1	TRBJ2-7	-	TGCAGTGCTAGTCGCGGGGGCCGCAGCTCCTACGAGCAGTACTTC	CSASRGGRSSYEQYF
once	TRBV5-1	TRBJ2-2	TRBD1	TGCGCCAGCAAACAGGGGATAGGCACCGGGGAGCTGTTTTTT	CASKQGIGTGELFF
-	TRBV9	TRBJ2-2	TRBD2	TGTGCCAGCAGCGTAGGCGGGGGGCCTGGTACCGGGGAGCTGTTTTTT	CASSVGGGPGTGELFF
few	TRBV6-1	TRBJ2-3	TRBD2	TGTGCCAGCAGTGTTCGGACTAGCGGGGGGCCAGGGGCAGATACGCAGTATTTT	CASSVRTSGGPGADTQYF
-	TRBV19	TRBJ1-2	-	TGTGCCAGTAGTGATCCGGGACATCCTTCCGTTGCTAACTATGGCTACACCTTC	CASSDPGHPSVANYGYTF
-	TRBV7-8	TRBJ2-2	TRBD2	TGTGCCAGCAGCTTAGGAGGAATAGCGGGGGCCTCGAACACCGGGGAGCTGTTTTTT	CASSLGGIAGASNTGELFF
-	TRBV11-2	TRBJ2-7	-	TGTGCCAGCAGCTTATGGAGCGACTACTACGAGCAGTACTTC	CASSLWSDYYEQYF
few	TRBV5-6	TRBJ1-1	TRBD1	TGTGCCAGCAGCTGGGACAGGGTAAAGGGCACTGAAGCTTTCTTT	CASSWDRVKGTEAFF
-	TRBV30	TRBJ1-6	-	TGTGCCTGGAGGCTAAGCTCCTATAATTCACCCCTCCACTTT	CAWRLSSYNSPLHF
-	TRBV4-2	TRBJ1-1	TRBD1	TGTGCCAGCAGCCATCGACAGGGGGTTTTGAACACTGAAGCTTTCTTT	CASSHRQGVLNTEAFF